One sample yielded the 30 T cell receptor beta chains listed below, sequenced in a study of shared clonotypes between healthy human individuals. The repertoire was sequenced with immunoSEQ multiplex PCR; TCRdb's copy has only in-frame clones and lacks some. Of about 1.1 million clones listed, approximately 80% are singletons. Sequenced input: memory CD4+ T cells from PBMCs. Subset meaning: CD45RA-negative fraction. These TCRs come from a man aged 18-30 years in good health. Some clones in this sample may be carry-over from other donors' samples.

A few counts support this clone. DNA for the CDR3: TGTGCCAGCAGTTACCAATCAGGAAGAGAGACCCAGTACTTC. Translated: CASSYQSGRETQYF. The chain is built from TRBV6-5 and TRBJ2-5, with unresolved D. Trimming cost V 2 bases and J 4 bases, with 11 bases left between them. The CDR3 spans 14 residues. Germline CDR1 is MNHEY and CDR2 is SVGAGI.

The chain recombines TRBV28 with TRBJ1-2; TRBD1 matches at 11 bases. Germline values: CDR1 MDHEN, CDR2 SYDVKM. V lost 5 bases, J lost 7 bases, and 9 bases stayed unmatched. This CDR3 contains 15 residues. The CDR3 DNA reads TGTGCCAGCAGTAGTAAGGGACAGGGGGATGGTGGCTACACCTTC. Translating it yields CASSSKGQGDGGYTF.

CDR3 sequence (DNA): TGTGCCAGCAGCATACAGGGGGCTCAAGCTTTCTTT. Its protein is CASSIQGAQAFF. The chain uses TRBV7-9 and TRBJ1-1; 9 nucleotides match TRBD1. Germline CDR1 reads SEHNR; CDR2 reads FQNEAQ (reference sequence). This CDR3 has 12 amino acids. V lost 5 bases to trimming and J lost 9 bases; unmatched junction nucleotides: 4.

The V call is TRBV25-1, the J call TRBJ2-2, with unresolved D. The CDR3 loop spans 13 amino acids. Trimming removed 1 base at V and 9 bases at J, with 9 bases between. CDR1 and CDR2 from the germline V gene are MGHDK and SYGVNS. The CDR3 coding sequence is TGTGCCAGCAGTGAATCATCCGGCCGGGAGCTGTTTTTT. Encoded protein: CASSESSGRELFF.

V gene TRBV27 combines with J gene TRBJ2-1; TRBD2 matches at 11 bases. V shed 6 bases and J 4 bases; nucleotides not matched to a gene: 5. The CDR3 length is 15 residues. CDR1 and CDR2 (germline): MNHEY, SMNVEV (reference sequence). The DNA for the CDR3 is TGTGCCAGCAGCCGCACTAGCGGGAGTTACAATGAGCAGTTCTTC. It is translated as CASSRTSGSYNEQFF.

This chain connects TRBV2 to TRBJ1-5; D unclear. This CDR3 is built from 11 residues. V lost 8 bases, J lost 5 bases, and 7 bases lay in between. Looked up from germline, CDR1 is SNHLY and CDR2 is FYNNEI. CDR3 DNA: TGTGCCAGCGGGCAGGATCAGCCCCAGCATTTT. Its translation is CASGQDQPQHF. Looking up the rest from reference TRBV2 and TRBJ1-5 gives the full variable domain: EPEVTQTPSHQVTQMGQEVILRCVPISNHLYFYWYRQILGQKVEFLVSFYNNEISEKSEIFDDQFSVERPDGSNFTLKIRSTKLEDSAMYFCASGQDQPQHFGDGTRLSIL.

The V call is TRBV28, the J call TRBJ1-2, with 9 bases that match TRBD1. The CDR3 runs to 16 residues. The germline gives CDR1 MDHEN, CDR2 SYDVKM. Unmatched junction bases numbered 9, after V lost 7 bases and J lost 0 bases. The CDR3 region has the DNA TGTGCCAGCATACCGGGACAGGGAGTAGCTAACTATGGCTACACCTTC. Translation: CASIPGQGVANYGYTF.

The chain recombines TRBV9 with TRBJ2-7, with TRBD1 matching over 8 bases. The junction had 13 bases not matched to a gene; V was cut back by 4 bases and J by 1 base. Germline V gives CDR1 SGDLS, CDR2 YYNGEE. The CDR3 totals 17 residues. The CDR3 DNA is TGTGCCAGCAGCCCCCAAATAATGGGACAGGCTTCCTACGAGCAGTACTTC. It yields the protein CASSPQIMGQASYEQYF.

This sequence joins TRBV2 and TRBJ2-7; 9 nucleotides match TRBD2. The germline gives CDR1 SNHLY, CDR2 FYNNEI. The CDR3 is made up of 17 amino acids. V lost 5 bases and J lost 2; bases outside the gene matches: 13. Here the CDR3 DNA reads TGTGCCAGCAGTAGGGGGCTCTCTAGCGGGGACCCCTACGAGCAGTACTTC. Its translation: CASSRGLSSGDPYEQYF.

V gene TRBV9 combines with J gene TRBJ1-3, with a possible D match to TRBD1 (5 bases). This CDR3 contains 14 residues. Germline V gene lookup returns CDR1 SGDLS and CDR2 YYNGEE. The V gene lost 2 bases and the J gene lost 3 bases, with 9 bases spanning the gap. The CDR3 DNA reads TGTGCCAGCAGCGTGGGGGGAGTTGGAAACACCATATATTTT. It yields the protein CASSVGGVGNTIYF.

J is TRBJ2-3 and V is TRBV9, with 8 bases that match TRBD2. CDR1 and CDR2 (germline): SGDLS, YYNGEE. After removal of 0 bases from V and 2 bases from J, the junction contained 8 bases not matched to a gene. CDR3 length: 17 amino acids. The CDR3 DNA reads TGTGCCAGCAGCGTAGAAGCGGGAGCATGGTACACAGATACGCAGTATTTT. This gives the protein CASSVEAGAWYTDTQYF.

The V and J genes are TRBV5-4 and TRBJ2-3, with TRBD2 identical over 10 bases. This CDR3 has 16 amino acids. Germline V gives CDR1 SGHNT, CDR2 YYREEE (reference sequence). With 4 bases clipped from V and 2 bases from J, the junction kept 7 bases outside the gene matches. CDR3 sequence reads: CASSPASGRVTDTQYF. CDR3 bases: TGTGCCAGCAGCCCGGCTAGCGGGAGAGTCACAGATACGCAGTATTTT.

J is TRBJ1-1 and V is TRBV19; D ambiguous. Trimming stripped 6 bases from V and 1 base from J, with 12 bases between. Germline lookup yields CDR1 LNHDA and CDR2 SQIVND (reference sequence). This CDR3 is 14 amino acids long. Here the CDR3 DNA reads TGTGCCAGTAGAGATTACCCCAAGAACACTGAAGCTTTCTTT. Its translation: CASRDYPKNTEAFF.

A note on this clone: Other DNA sequences in the sample encode the same CDR3. The CDR3, as DNA: TGCGCCAGCAGCTTGGCTGGGACTGGTGCCTACGAGCAGTACTTC. Translation gives CASSLAGTGAYEQYF. The chain uses TRBV5-1 and TRBJ2-7, with D possibly TRBD2 on 6 matching bases. This CDR3 spans 15 amino acids. The V end was cut by 0 bases, the J end by 2 bases, with 12 bases between. Germline V gene sequence: CDR1 SGHRS, CDR2 YFSETQ.

This clone came up many times. Other DNA sequences from this sample encode an identical CDR3 as well. CDR3: CAISGDLRRPQHF. Here the CDR3 DNA reads TGTGCCATCAGTGGGGACCTTCGAAGGCCCCAGCATTTT. The chain combines TRBV10-3 with TRBJ1-5, with D possibly matching TRBD1 (5 bases). The CDR3 length is 13 residues. V shed 4 bases and J shed 9 bases, with 13 bases lying between them. Per the germline V gene, CDR1 is ENHRY and CDR2 is SYGVKD.

The chain links TRBV7-9 to TRBJ2-2; 11 bases match TRBD2. CDR3 length: 17 amino acids. With V trimmed by 4 bases and J by 7 bases, 11 bases remained unmatched. Germline CDR1 is SEHNR and CDR2 is FQNEAQ (reference sequence). CDR3 in DNA: TGTGCCAGCAGCTCATTTAGCGGGAGGGCCTCAGGCGGGGAGCTGTTTTTT. Residues: CASSSFSGRASGGELFF.

The chain employs TRBV11-2 and TRBJ2-7; TRBD2 matches 7 bases. This CDR3 is 12 amino acids long. The junction had 2 bases not matched to a gene; V was cut back by 5 bases and J by 4 bases. Germline values: CDR1 SGHAT, CDR2 FQNNGV. CDR3 nucleotide sequence: TGTGCCAGCAGCCGGGAGGATTACGAGCAGTACTTC. Protein sequence: CASSREDYEQYF.

This chain uses TRBV5-6 with TRBJ2-3; D is unresolved. The germline V and J ends were trimmed by 0 bases and 0 bases, with 5 bases remaining between them. Germline lookup yields CDR1 SGHDT and CDR2 YYEEEE. The CDR3 loop spans 14 amino acids. The chain's CDR3 is CASSLVRSTDTQYF. CDR3 sequence (DNA): TGTGCCAGCAGCTTGGTCAGAAGCACAGATACGCAGTATTTT.

To note about this clone: The sample holds other DNA sequences that translate to the same CDR3. V and J are TRBV5-1 and TRBJ1-1, with TRBD1 as a possible D gene (5 bases). The germline V gene has CDR1 SGHRS and CDR2 YFSETQ. This CDR3 contains 14 residues. V lost 4 bases to trimming and J lost 1 base, with 11 bases between them. The CDR3 is CASSLGDGNTEAFF. In DNA form, the CDR3 reads TGCGCCAGCAGCCTTGGGGACGGGAACACTGAAGCTTTCTTT.

V is TRBV25-1 and J is TRBJ2-1, with D possibly TRBD2 on 6 matching bases. The V end lost 5 bases, the J end lost 3 bases, and 11 bases lay between the germline ends. CDR3 length: 14 amino acids. Germline V gives CDR1 MGHDK, CDR2 SYGVNS. CDR3 residues: CASSKRRGYNEQFF. The CDR3 nucleotides read TGTGCCAGCAGTAAGCGGAGGGGCTACAATGAGCAGTTCTTC. The full variable domain, rest sourced from reference TRBV25-1 and TRBJ2-1, is EADIYQTPRYLVIGTGKKITLECSQTMGHDKMYWYQQDPGMELHLIHYSYGVNSTEKGDLSSESTVSRIRTEHFPLTLESARPSHTSQYLCASSKRRGYNEQFFGPGTRLTVL.

The genes are TRBV7-9 and TRBJ1-2; the D gene is possibly TRBD1 (6 bases). V was cut by 7 bases and J by 4 bases, with 19 bases left in between. Germline-derived CDR1 and CDR2 are SEHNR and FQNEAQ (reference sequence). The CDR3 covers 15 residues. For the CDR3, the DNA is TGTGCCAGCACCCTCTCGGCAGGGGAGTTCTATGGCTACACCTTC. Translation: CASTLSAGEFYGYTF.

CDR3 DNA: TGTGCCAGCTCACCGACAGGTACTAGCGGGATGTGGAATGAGCAGTTCTTC. Its protein product is CASSPTGTSGMWNEQFF. The V gene is TRBV18, the J gene TRBJ2-1; 10 bases map to TRBD2. Unmatched junction bases numbered 12, after V lost 3 bases and J lost 7 bases. The CDR3 loop spans 17 amino acids. In germline, CDR1 is KGHSH, CDR2 LQKENI. Combining the CDR3 with reference TRBV18 and TRBJ2-1 gives the whole variable domain NAGVMQNPRHLVRRRGQEARLRCSPMKGHSHVYWYRQLPEEGLKFMVYLQKENIIDESGMPKERFSAEFPKEGPSILRIQQVVRGDSAAYFCASSPTGTSGMWNEQFFGPGTRLTVL.

The chain couples TRBV13 to TRBJ1-1, with D possibly being TRBD1 (6 bases). The CDR3 is 13 residues long. In germline, CDR1 is PRHDT, CDR2 FYEKMQ (reference sequence). V was pared by 0 bases and J by 11 bases, with 13 bases between. CDR3 DNA sequence: TGTGCCAGCAGCTTAGGCGTGGCAGGGGTTGCTTTCTTT. Residues: CASSLGVAGVAFF. The variable domain in full, with the rest retrieved from reference TRBV13 and TRBJ1-1, is AAGVIQSPRHLIKEKRETATLKCYPIPRHDTVYWYQQGPGQDPQFLISFYEKMQSDKGSIPDRFSAQQFSDYHSELNMSSLELGDSALYFCASSLGVAGVAFFGQGTRLTVV.

The chain employs TRBV11-2 and TRBJ2-1; 10 bases match TRBD2. The CDR3 runs to 16 residues. Trimming removed 5 bases from V and 3 bases from J; junction bases left unmatched: 7. Germline CDR1 is SGHAT and CDR2 is FQNNGV. As DNA, the CDR3 is TGTGCCAGCAGCCTCGGGACTAGCGCAATCTACAATGAGCAGTTCTTC. Amino acid sequence: CASSLGTSAIYNEQFF.

This chain uses TRBV28 with TRBJ2-7; 9 positions agree with TRBD1. CDR1 and CDR2 (germline): MDHEN, SYDVKM. This CDR3 spans 15 amino acids. Trimming cost V 5 bases and J 0 bases; bases outside gene matches: 5. Here the CDR3 reads CASSAGTGSSYEQYF. The CDR3 nucleotides are TGTGCCAGCAGTGCCGGGACAGGGAGCTCCTACGAGCAGTACTTC.

This clone was observed a single time. The rearrangement uses TRBV28 and TRBJ2-7; perhaps TRBD2 as D (6 bases). The V end lost 5 bases, the J end lost 2 bases, and 19 bases lay between the germline ends. The CDR3 consists of 16 residues. CDR1 MDHEN and CDR2 SYDVKM come from the germline V gene. In nucleotides, the CDR3 is TGTGCCAGCAGTCACTCGGGGGAGTTTTCGCCCTACGAGCAGTACTTC. Translating gives CASSHSGEFSPYEQYF.

The J gene is TRBJ1-5, the V gene TRBV7-2; the D is unclear. The CDR3 consists of 13 residues. Germline-derived CDR1 and CDR2 are SGHTA and FQGNSA. Trimming left V 2 bases short and J 6 bases short, with 8 bases between. CDR3 sequence: CASSLRGTQPQHF. The CDR3 DNA sequence: TGTGCCAGCAGCTTACGCGGAACTCAGCCCCAGCATTTT.

As concerns this clone: At the DNA level, this CDR3 is encoded by other sequences in the same sample as well. The chain recombines TRBV4-1 with TRBJ2-5, with 7 bases matching TRBD2. Germline loops: CDR1 MGHRA, CDR2 YSYEKL. V shed 5 bases and J 1 base; nucleotides not matched to a gene: 10. CDR3 length: 16 residues. The CDR3 DNA reads TGCGCCAGCAGCAAAGGACACTCGGGGGGCCAAGAGACCCAGTACTTC. Amino acid sequence: CASSKGHSGGQETQYF.

This chain uses TRBV2 with TRBJ2-4, with D possibly called TRBD1 or TRBD2 (5 bases each). Germline V gene lookup returns CDR1 SNHLY and CDR2 FYNNEI. This CDR3 has 16 amino acids. Trimming shortened V by 6 bases and J by 4 bases, and 19 bases separated the two germline ends. CDR3 DNA sequence: TGTGCCAGCAGCCCCTACGGGGCTTCAGGAAAAAACATTCAGTACTTC. This translates into CASSPYGASGKNIQYF.

This chain joins TRBV6-1 and TRBJ2-7; 8 bases map to TRBD1. CDR3 length equals 15 residues. The germline V gene has CDR1 MNHNS and CDR2 SASEGT. V lost 6 bases, J lost 4 bases, and 11 bases stayed unmatched. CDR3 loop: CASRLEGTGDYEQYF. The CDR3 DNA reads TGTGCCAGCAGATTAGAGGGGACAGGAGATTACGAGCAGTACTTC.